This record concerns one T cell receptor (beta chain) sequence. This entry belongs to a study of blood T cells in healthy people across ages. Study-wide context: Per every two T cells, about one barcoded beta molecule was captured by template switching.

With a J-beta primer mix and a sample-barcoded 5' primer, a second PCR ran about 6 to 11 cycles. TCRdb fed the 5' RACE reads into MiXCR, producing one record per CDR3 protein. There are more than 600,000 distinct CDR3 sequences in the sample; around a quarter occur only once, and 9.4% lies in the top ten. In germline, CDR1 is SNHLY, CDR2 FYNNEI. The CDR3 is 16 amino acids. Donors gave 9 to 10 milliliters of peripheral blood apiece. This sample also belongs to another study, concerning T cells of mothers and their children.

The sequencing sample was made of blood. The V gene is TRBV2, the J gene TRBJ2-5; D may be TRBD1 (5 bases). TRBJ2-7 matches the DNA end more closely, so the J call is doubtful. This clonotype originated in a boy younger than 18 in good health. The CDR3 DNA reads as TGTGCCAGCAGTGAAGCGGGGCTTGCTAGCTCCTACGAGCAGTACTTC. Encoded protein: CASSEAGLASSYEQYF.